The entry that follows covers one T cell receptor (beta chain) sequence. V was pared by 5 bases and J by 2 bases, with 7 bases of the junction left unmatched. This CDR3 region has 18 residues. Looked up from germline, CDR1 is SEHNR and CDR2 is FQNEAQ (reference sequence). This specimen comes from a study of T cells in tumors after PD-1 blockade. Here immunoSEQ multiplex PCR was the method, and the copy in TCRdb shows in-frame clones only, minus some. The table shows around 35,000 clones, with 73% occurring only once. This TCR was recovered from a human donor with basal cell carcinoma. Source: PBMCs, taken after anti-PD-1 treatment. V usage is TRBV7-9 and J usage is TRBJ2-6; 12 bases line up with TRBD1. CDR3 loop: CASSLGQGARAGANVLTF. The DNA for the CDR3 is TGTGCCAGCAGCCTGGGACAGGGGGCGCGTGCTGGGGCCAACGTCCTGACTTTC.